This T cell receptor beta chain was identified in a study of CD8 T cell repertoires and HIV-1 epitope variants. Study context: Separate wells received one of Twenty-five Gag or Nef variant peptides. T cells were cultured for about 9 days with cytokines added on days 3 and 7. Study-level findings and limits: Roughly nine antigen-specific TCR beta clonotypes were found; five or six seemed cross-reactive to variants.

With regard to this clone: Its antigen is not known.

This table comes from immunoSEQ multiplex PCR, and its TCRdb copy is limited to in-frame clones, with some not included. The table shows around 5,700 clones, with approximately 70% occurring only once. Trimming stripped 5 bases from V and 10 bases from J, with 12 bases between. The germline gives CDR1 MNHEY, CDR2 SVGAGI. CDR3 length: 12 residues. The receptor was derived from a male donor with HIV. The genes are TRBV6-5 and TRBJ2-1, with D possibly called TRBD1 or TRBD2 (5 bases each). The material sequenced was cultured CD8+ T cells derived from PBMCs. The CDR3 nucleotides read TGTGCCAGCAGTCCTGGGGGTGGCGAGCAGTTCTTC. It codes for CASSPGGGEQFF.